The T cell receptor beta chain described here comes from a study of blood T cell repertoires in COVID-19. Study as a whole: Sources were T cells, B-cell-depleted T cells, or PBMCs; the material itself was cDNA or gDNA.

TCRdb's copy holds only in-frame clones and misses some; the assay was immunoSEQ multiplex PCR. The repertoire includes about 74,000 clones, roughly 82% of them detected once, and about 6.9% sits in the top ten. Sequenced input: peripheral blood. The clonotype originates from a human donor in a cohort sampled during active COVID-19.

CDR3 sequence: CASSPGTAPSEQYF. CDR3 nucleotide sequence: TGTGCCAGCAGCCCGGGGACAGCCCCCTCCGAGCAGTACTTC. V and J are TRBV5-8 and TRBJ2-7; TRBD1 matches 7 bases. The germline gives CDR1 SGHTS, CDR2 YDEGEE. Trimming cost V 4 bases and J 6 bases; bases outside gene matches: 10. This CDR3 spans 14 amino acids. Full variable domain (rest looked up from reference TRBV5-8 and TRBJ2-7): EAGVTQSPTHLIKTRGQQATLRCSPISGHTSVYWYQQALGLGLQFLLWYDEGEERNRGNFPPRFSGRQFPNYSSELNVNALELEDSALYLCASSPGTAPSEQYFGPGTRLTVT.